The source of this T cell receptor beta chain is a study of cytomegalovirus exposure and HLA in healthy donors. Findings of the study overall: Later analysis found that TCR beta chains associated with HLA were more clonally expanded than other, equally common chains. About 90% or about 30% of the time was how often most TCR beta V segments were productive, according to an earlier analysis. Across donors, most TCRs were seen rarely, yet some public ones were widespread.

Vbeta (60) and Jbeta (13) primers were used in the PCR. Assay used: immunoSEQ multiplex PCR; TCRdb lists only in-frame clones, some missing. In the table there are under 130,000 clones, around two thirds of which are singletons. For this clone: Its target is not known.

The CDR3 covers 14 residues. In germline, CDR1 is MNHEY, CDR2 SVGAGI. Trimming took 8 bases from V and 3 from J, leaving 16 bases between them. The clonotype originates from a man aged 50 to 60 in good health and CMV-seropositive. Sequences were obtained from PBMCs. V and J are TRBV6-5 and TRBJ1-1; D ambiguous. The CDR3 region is CASSTGGPYTEAFF. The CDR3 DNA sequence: TGTGCCAGCTCAACGGGAGGGCCCTACACTGAAGCTTTCTTT.